The 2 T cell receptor beta chains given below trace back to one sample, sequenced in a study of chemoradiotherapy in HPV16-positive cancers. TCRdb's table, derived via immunoSEQ multiplex PCR, lists solely in-frame clones and lacks some. The sample lists 9,500 to 11,000 clones, more than 70% occurring once. Sequenced material: tumor tissue, taken from a patient who underwent chemoradiotherapy. Receptors originate from a human donor with HPV-associated anogenital cancer.

This clone is labeled medium-sized (0.01 to 0.1%). Here the CDR3 reads CASSLEVGGTNEKLFF. The CDR3 DNA sequence: TGCGCCAGCAGCTTGGAAGTCGGGGGAACTAATGAAAAACTGTTTTTT. This chain links TRBV5-1 with TRBJ1-4; TRBD1 might be the D (5 bases). The germline V gene has CDR1 SGHRS and CDR2 YFSETQ. V was clipped by 0 bases and J by 1 base, with 10 bases between them. The CDR3 is 16 amino acids.

This chain joins TRBV19 and TRBJ1-4; 7 positions agree with TRBD1. The germline CDR1 and CDR2 sequences are LNHDA and SQIVND (reference sequence). The CDR3 contains 14 residues. J lost 8 bases, V lost 1 base, and 4 bases had no gene match. The CDR3 reads CASSIGGQKEKLFF. CDR3 coding DNA: TGTGCCAGTAGTATAGGGGGACAGAAGGAAAAACTGTTTTTT.